Presented here are 28 T cell receptor beta chains from one specimen sequenced in a study of cytomegalovirus exposure and HLA in healthy donors. The PCR used 60 Vbeta and 13 Jbeta primers. Here immunoSEQ multiplex PCR was the method, and the copy in TCRdb shows in-frame clones only, minus some. The sample shows approximately 95,000 clones, around 86% of them seen only once. Material: PBMCs. The source of these receptors is a woman between 70 and 85 years old in good health and CMV-seropositive.

This clone was seen once. The chain employs TRBV30 and TRBJ2-2; D is uncertain. Germline lookup yields CDR1 GTSNPN and CDR2 SVGIG (reference sequence). The CDR3 has 12 amino acids. Trimming stripped 5 bases from V and 8 bases from J, with 12 bases between. The chain's CDR3 is CAWPNPGGELFF. In DNA form, the CDR3 reads TGTGCCTGGCCGAACCCCGGGGGGGAGCTGTTTTTT.

This clone was recorded once. This chain joins TRBV6-6 and TRBJ1-2; 8 bases are a match to TRBD1. The CDR3 contains 14 residues. V lost 2 bases, J lost 8 bases, and 7 bases stayed unmatched. Germline loops: CDR1 MNHNY, CDR2 SVGAGI (reference sequence). The DNA for the CDR3 is TGTGCCAGCAGTTACGGGCAGGGGGCTTCCGGCTACACCTTC. This gives the protein CASSYGQGASGYTF.

CDR3 sequence: CAISGGGGLNTGELFF. In DNA form, the CDR3 reads TGTGCCATCAGTGGGGGGGGCGGACTTAACACCGGGGAGCTGTTTTTT. The chain joins TRBV10-3 to TRBJ2-2; a weak D match, TRBD2 (7 bases). Trimming removed 4 bases from V and 2 bases from J, with 14 bases in between. Per germline, CDR1 ENHRY and CDR2 SYGVKD. The CDR3 sequence is 16 residues long.

This chain links TRBV7-9 with TRBJ2-1; a weak D match, TRBD2 (7 bases). V lost 6 bases, J lost 5 bases, and 20 bases lay in between. The CDR3 runs 16 residues. CDR1 and CDR2 (germline): SEHNR, FQNEAQ (reference sequence). The CDR3 protein is CASSPIRGGANNEQFF. The CDR3, as DNA: TGTGCCAGCAGTCCTATTCGCGGGGGCGCGAACAATGAGCAGTTCTTC.

CDR3 bases: TGTGCCAGCACCGCCTTCGAGGATAGCAATCAGCCCCAGCATTTT. This translates into CASTAFEDSNQPQHF. V usage is TRBV28 and J usage is TRBJ1-5; D not certain. Per germline, CDR1 MDHEN and CDR2 SYDVKM. Trimming removed 7 bases at V and 0 bases at J, with 13 bases between. The CDR3 totals 15 residues.

V and J are TRBV5-8 and TRBJ2-3; TRBD2 agrees at 12 bases. The length of the CDR3 is 15 residues. Per the germline V gene, CDR1 is SGHTS and CDR2 is YDEGEE. V trimming: 2 bases; J trimming: 6 bases; junction bases outside the gene matches: 4. CDR3 coding DNA: TGTGCCAGCAGCTTTCTAGCGGGAGGGAGGGATACGCAGTATTTT. It specifies CASSFLAGGRDTQYF.

The chain joins TRBV29-1 to TRBJ2-1, with D possibly matching TRBD1 (6 bases). Germline loops: CDR1 SQVTM, CDR2 ANQGSEA. The CDR3 has 15 residues. V lost 4 bases and J 6 bases, leaving 19 bases between the germline ends. The CDR3 region has the DNA TGCAGCGTTGCGCTAGGGCAGGGGATTGTCAATGAGCAGTTCTTC. Residues: CSVALGQGIVNEQFF.

The chain is built from TRBV7-3 and TRBJ1-1, with D perhaps TRBD1 (6 bases). The CDR3 sequence is 14 residues long. From germline, CDR1 is SGHTA and CDR2 FQGTGA. V dropped 5 bases and J dropped 1 base, with 11 bases sitting between them. CDR3: CASSPGAGNTEAFF. The CDR3 DNA is TGTGCCAGCAGCCCAGGGGCAGGGAACACTGAAGCTTTCTTT.

A word on this clone: This same CDR3 is encoded by further DNA sequences in the sample. V usage is TRBV7-9 and J usage is TRBJ2-5, with 10 bases that match TRBD1. The germline V gene encodes CDR1 SEHNR and CDR2 FQNEAQ (reference sequence). CDR3 length: 15 residues. V was clipped by 6 bases and J by 3 bases; unmatched bases: 7. CDR3 DNA: TGTGCCAGCAGTAGGGTCGGGACAGGGGAAGAGACCCAGTACTTC. This translates into CASSRVGTGEETQYF.

This clone was seen more than once but under ten times. V and J are TRBV5-6 and TRBJ2-7; 14 bases line up with TRBD2. CDR3 size: 15 residues. Trimming removed 4 bases from V and 5 bases from J; junction bases left unmatched: 5. From germline, CDR1 is SGHDT and CDR2 YYEEEE. The DNA of the CDR3 is TGTGCCAGCAGCCGAGGGACTAGCGGGAGCCACGAGCAGTACTTC. This sequence encodes CASSRGTSGSHEQYF.

The sample holds one count of this clone. The CDR3 sequence is CASSPGTGRTSGSTGELFF. Here the CDR3 DNA reads TGCGCCAGCAGCCCCGGGACAGGGAGGACTAGCGGCAGCACCGGGGAGCTGTTTTTT. The chain carries TRBV4-1 and TRBJ2-2; D is possibly TRBD2 (10 bases). V was trimmed by 4 bases and J by 4 bases, leaving 25 bases between them. Per germline, CDR1 MGHRA and CDR2 YSYEKL. This CDR3 has 19 residues.

The V call is TRBV30, the J call TRBJ2-1; D possibly corresponds to TRBD2 (5 bases). CDR3 length: 14 amino acids. CDR1 is GTSNPN, CDR2 SVGIG, per germline (reference sequence). Trimming shortened V by 5 bases and J by 5 bases, and 16 bases separated the two germline ends. CDR3 in DNA: TGTGCCTGGGCGCCCGGGGTTCTCAACAATGAGCAGTTCTTC. As protein: CAWAPGVLNNEQFF.

In the case of this clone: At one of its ends the junction is not consistent with the germline gene, which may arise from a read error. The chain has TRBV7-7 and TRBJ2-2; perhaps TRBD2 as D (5 bases). The CDR3 runs 15 residues. Germline loops: CDR1 SSHAT, CDR2 FNYEAQ (reference sequence). The CDR3 DNA is TGTGCTAGCAGCCGTAGCGTGACGAACACCGGGGAGCTGTTTTTT. Protein sequence: CASSRSVTNTGELFF.

This CDR3 reads CASTETDTQYF. In DNA form, the CDR3 reads TGTGCCAGCACCGAGACAGATACGCAGTATTTT. The chain recombines TRBV2 with TRBJ2-3; D remains unclear. Trimming left V 7 bases short and J 3 bases short, with 5 bases between. In germline, CDR1 is SNHLY, CDR2 FYNNEI. The length of the CDR3 is 11 residues. The variable domain in full, completed from reference TRBV2 and TRBJ2-3, reads EPEVTQTPSHQVTQMGQEVILRCVPISNHLYFYWYRQILGQKVEFLVSFYNNEISEKSEIFDDQFSVERPDGSNFTLKIRSTKLEDSAMYFCASTETDTQYFGPGTRLTVL.

The chain carries TRBV7-2 and TRBJ2-2; 10 bases match TRBD2. The CDR3 spans 16 residues. V shed 4 bases and J 1 base; nucleotides not matched to a gene: 3. CDR1 and CDR2 from the germline V gene are SGHTA and FQGNSA. The CDR3 nucleotides are TGTGCCAGCAGCTACAGCGGGGGGGGGAACACCGGGGAGCTGTTTTTT. Encoded protein: CASSYSGGGNTGELFF. Full variable domain (outside the CDR3, taken from reference TRBV7-2 and TRBJ2-2): GAGVSQSPSNKVTEKGKDVELRCDPISGHTALYWYRQSLGQGLEFLIYFQGNSAPDKSGLPSDRFSAERTGGSVSTLTIQRTQQEDSAVYLCASSYSGGGNTGELFFGEGSRLTVL.

As regards this clone: An end of the junction differs from the germline gene, which may be a read error. J is TRBJ2-4 and V is TRBV7-2; 9 positions agree with TRBD1. The CDR3 is 12 residues long. Per the germline V gene, CDR1 is SGHTA and CDR2 is FQGNSA. CDR3 sequence: CASSLSRDREFF. The CDR3, as DNA: TGTGCCAGCAGCTTATCCCGGGACAGGGAATTCTTC.

The chain recombines TRBV5-1 with TRBJ2-7; 11 bases fit TRBD2. With 4 bases clipped from V and 0 bases from J, the junction kept 3 bases outside the gene matches. The CDR3 extends over 15 amino acids. Looked up from germline, CDR1 is SGHRS and CDR2 is YFSETQ. The chain's CDR3 is CASSPGLAASYEQYF. The CDR3 DNA sequence: TGCGCCAGCAGCCCGGGACTAGCGGCCTCCTACGAGCAGTACTTC.

Only a few counts were recorded for this clone. CDR3 nucleotides: TGCGCCAGCGGTGGCGGGGGTGATGAAAAACTGTTTTTT. Its translation: CASGGGGDEKLFF. The chain combines TRBV5-1 with TRBJ1-4, with D tentatively TRBD1 (5 bases). V shed 7 bases and J shed 6 bases, with 13 bases lying between them. CDR3 length equals 13 residues. The germline CDR1 and CDR2 sequences are SGHRS and YFSETQ.

This CDR3 reads CASSLAGGPSDTQYF. CDR3 nucleotides: TGTGCCAGCAGTTTAGCGGGAGGCCCCTCCGATACGCAGTATTTT. The V and J genes are TRBV28 and TRBJ2-3, with 8 nucleotides matching TRBD2. CDR1 and CDR2 from the germline V gene are MDHEN and SYDVKM. V shed 2 bases and J 6 bases; nucleotides not matched to a gene: 7. The CDR3 totals 15 residues.

The chain couples TRBV6-5 to TRBJ1-2; D is possibly TRBD1 (6 bases). The CDR3 totals 14 residues. The germline V gene encodes CDR1 MNHEY and CDR2 SVGAGI. V was cut by 5 bases and J by 7 bases, with 17 bases left in between. The CDR3 sequence: CASSTGGQGSGYTF. DNA of the CDR3: TGTGCCAGCAGTACAGGAGGCCAGGGGAGTGGCTACACCTTC.

This clone was observed a few times. The rearrangement links TRBV29-1 to TRBJ1-1; no definite D call. V was clipped by 6 bases and J by 2 bases, with 10 bases between them. CDR1 SQVTM and CDR2 ANQGSEA come from the germline V gene. The CDR3 contains 12 residues. The DNA for the CDR3 is TGCAGCGTAAAATTCCCAAACACTGAAGCTTTCTTT. Translated, it gives CSVKFPNTEAFF.

The rearrangement links TRBV19 to TRBJ2-3; 7 positions match TRBD2. There are 15 residues in the CDR3. J was trimmed by 5 bases and V by 3 bases; bases with no gene match: 8. Germline values: CDR1 LNHDA, CDR2 SQIVND (reference sequence). CDR3 protein: CASSIWGGTKDTQYF. In DNA, the CDR3 is TGTGCCAGTAGTATTTGGGGAGGGACCAAAGATACGCAGTATTTT.

This rearrangement joins TRBV20-1 to TRBJ2-7; D might be TRBD1 (6 bases). The germline V gene has CDR1 DFQATT and CDR2 SNEGSKA (reference sequence). CDR3 size: 11 residues. Deletions cut 4 bases from V and 5 bases from J, with 9 bases between. The CDR3 is CSANRADEQYF. As DNA, the CDR3 is TGCAGTGCTAACAGGGCCGACGAGCAGTACTTC.

This clone was counted a single time. J is TRBJ2-2 and V is TRBV5-1, with 10 bases fitting TRBD1. Germline values: CDR1 SGHRS, CDR2 YFSETQ. V shed 2 bases and J 0 bases; nucleotides not matched to a gene: 4. The CDR3 has 17 amino acids. CDR3 nucleotide sequence: TGCGCCAGCAGCTTACAGGGACAGGGGACGAACACCGGGGAGCTGTTTTTT. This codes for CASSLQGQGTNTGELFF.

The V call is TRBV7-8, the J call TRBJ2-1; 10 bases are shared with TRBD1. The CDR3 extends over 16 amino acids. Germline assignment: CDR1 SGHVS and CDR2 FQNEAQ. V shed 4 bases, J shed 2 bases, and the junction held 5 bases outside the gene matches. The CDR3 spells CASSWDRGVTYNEQFF. CDR3 DNA: TGTGCCAGCAGCTGGGACAGGGGAGTCACCTACAATGAGCAGTTCTTC.

This clone was detected only a few times. The genes are TRBV28 and TRBJ1-6; 11 positions match TRBD1. Per the germline V gene, CDR1 is MDHEN and CDR2 is SYDVKM. The CDR3 covers 16 residues. Germline trimming cut 1 base from V and 10 bases from J; bases unmatched to any gene: 6. CDR3 nucleotide sequence: TGTGCCAGCAGTTTATCCGGACAGGGGGCGAAATCACCCCTCCACTTT. Translation gives CASSLSGQGAKSPLHF.

This chain connects TRBV19 to TRBJ2-3; 7 nucleotides align to TRBD1. V lost 5 bases to trimming and J lost 1 base; unmatched junction nucleotides: 6. This CDR3 has 15 amino acids. CDR1 is LNHDA, CDR2 SQIVND, per germline (reference sequence). DNA of the CDR3: TGTGCCAGTAGTGATCTTGGACAGGGCACAGATACGCAGTATTTT. Translation: CASSDLGQGTDTQYF.

This clone is a singleton in its sample. V usage is TRBV2 and J usage is TRBJ1-2; the D gene is possibly TRBD1 (6 bases). CDR1 is SNHLY and CDR2 is FYNNEI in the germline V gene. V lost 11 bases, J lost 1 base, and 17 bases lay in between. CDR3 length: 14 residues. The CDR3: CARRDTENNYGYTF. CDR3 sequence (DNA): TGTGCCCGTCGGGACACAGAGAATAACTATGGCTACACCTTC.